The T cell receptor (beta chain) described here comes from a study of OX40 agonist ivuxolimab in advanced cancers. This CDR3 region has 12 residues. Trimming stripped 2 bases from V and 0 bases from J, with 2 bases between. Germline CDR1 SGHKS, CDR2 YYEKEE (reference sequence). Measured with immunoSEQ multiplex PCR; TCRdb has only the in-frame clones, and not every one. Among about 68,000 clones listed, 75% to 85% were seen once. This clone has a single count. The chain employs TRBV5-5 and TRBJ1-1; D ambiguous. This clonotype was sampled from an adult with an advanced solid tumor such as melanoma, head and neck, liver or kidney cancer. Sequencing was performed on CD4+ or CD8+ T cells sorted from blood, taken in a trial of the OX40 agonist ivuxolimab. CDR3 DNA sequence: TGTGCCAGCAGCTTATTGAACACTGAAGCTTTCTTT. Translating it yields CASSLLNTEAFF.